Below, 12 T cell receptor beta chains from the same sample are listed, as sequenced in a study of T cells in Graves' hyperthyroidism and ophthalmopathy. Amplification yielded TCR beta CDR3 regions, with RNA transcripts as the source. In the first-round RT-PCR of the TCR CDR3, the HTBI primer set was used. TCRdb redid the calling of the multiplex PCR reads with MiXCR, one entry per CDR3 protein. The table has 20,000 or so distinct CDR3 sequences, 45% to 55% seen once; the top ten hold about a quarter. Sequenced sample: blood. The receptor set was obtained from a woman between 40 and 50 years old with Graves' hyperthyroidism that later progressed to Graves' ophthalmopathy.

This chain connects TRBV5-1 to TRBJ2-7; 10 bases line up with TRBD2. Germline V lookup: CDR1 SGHRS, CDR2 YFSETQ. CDR3 length equals 14 residues. V gave up 4 bases and J gave up 6 bases; unmatched junction bases: 7. The CDR3 reads CASSREVAGGEQYF. As DNA, the CDR3 is TGCGCCAGCAGCCGGGAGGTAGCGGGAGGCGAGCAGTACTTC.

This clonotype has at least ten counts. The chain couples TRBV7-2 to TRBJ2-4; 8 nucleotides match TRBD2. J was trimmed by 0 bases and V by 1 base; bases with no gene match: 11. Looked up from germline, CDR1 is SGHTA and CDR2 is FQGNSA. The CDR3 extends over 19 amino acids. The CDR3 sequence: CASSLGKREFSEAKNIQYF. The CDR3 DNA reads as TGTGCCAGCAGCTTAGGGAAGCGGGAGTTTTCAGAAGCCAAAAACATTCAGTACTTC. Supplemented by reference TRBV7-2 and TRBJ2-4, the full variable domain reads GAGVSQSPSNKVTEKGKDVELRCDPISGHTALYWYRQSLGQGLEFLIYFQGNSAPDKSGLPSDRFSAERTGGSVSTLTIQRTQQEDSAVYLCASSLGKREFSEAKNIQYFGAGTRLSVL.

As to this clonotype: Sequence at one end of the junction differs from germline and may be a read error. V and J are TRBV5-1 and TRBJ1-1; 7 bases match TRBD1. This CDR3 has 16 residues. Germline V gene sequence: CDR1 SGHRS, CDR2 YFSETQ. The CDR3 DNA reads as TGCGCCGGCAGCCCCTCGACAGGGTCCTTCTCGGCTGAAGCTTTCTTT. It is translated as CAGSPSTGSFSAEAFF.

The table lists this clonotype with many counts. The chain recombines TRBV6-6 with TRBJ1-4; TRBD1 might be the D (6 bases). The V gene's germline CDR1 is MNHNY and CDR2 SVGAGI (reference sequence). V lost 5 bases, J lost 3 bases, and 7 bases lay in between. The CDR3 contains 13 residues. The CDR3 loop is CASSRGANEKLFF. The DNA of the CDR3 is TGTGCCAGCAGTAGGGGGGCTAATGAAAAACTGTTTTTT.

Details on this clonotype: A much larger clonotype is one base distant, so this may be a read error. The chain couples TRBV29-1 to TRBJ1-4, with 8 bases lining up with TRBD1. The CDR3 is 14 amino acids. CDR1 is SQVTM, CDR2 ANQGSEA, per germline. The DNA for the CDR3 is TGCAGCGTGGGGACAGGTGGGACTAATGAAGAACTGTTTTTT. Its protein is CSVGTGGTNEELFF.

The chain couples TRBV20-1 to TRBJ2-5; perhaps TRBD1 as D (5 bases). This CDR3 has 16 residues. From germline, CDR1 is DFQATT and CDR2 SNEGSKA (reference sequence). V was shortened by 0 bases and J by 0 bases, with 14 bases between the two germline ends. CDR3 loop: CSARDYLLGHQETQYF. As DNA, the CDR3 is TGCAGTGCTAGAGACTATTTGTTGGGGCACCAAGAGACCCAGTACTTC.

This clonotype was seen repeatedly, ten times or more. V usage is TRBV28 and J usage is TRBJ2-7, with D possibly being TRBD1 (6 bases). Trimming shortened V by 7 bases and J by 5 bases, and 15 bases separated the two germline ends. CDR1 and CDR2 (germline): MDHEN, SYDVKM. The CDR3 consists of 13 residues. CDR3 nucleotide sequence: TGTGCCAGCACCGGGACAAACATGGACGAGCAGTACTTC. Translated: CASTGTNMDEQYF.

This clonotype has a count of ten or more. The chain is built from TRBV5-1 and TRBJ2-7; D is perhaps TRBD2 (5 bases). V gave up 1 base and J gave up 0 bases, with 11 bases separating them. The CDR3 is 15 amino acids. The germline V gene has CDR1 SGHRS and CDR2 YFSETQ. CDR3 DNA: TGCGCCAGCAGCTTGAATCCGGGGAGCTCCTACGAGCAGTACTTC. It codes for CASSLNPGSSYEQYF.

This clonotype was detected once. The chain couples TRBV5-1 to TRBJ2-7; D gene unclear. V dropped 4 bases and J dropped 6 bases, with 11 bases sitting between them. CDR1 is SGHRS, CDR2 YFSETQ, per germline. CDR3 length: 12 amino acids. The CDR3 sequence is CASSQGPCEQYF. The CDR3 bases are TGCGCCAGCAGCCAAGGACCCTGCGAGCAGTACTTC.

The rearrangement links TRBV20-1 to TRBJ2-1; 8 bases match TRBD1. The junction had 8 bases not matched to a gene; V was cut back by 6 bases and J by 10 bases. Germline lookup yields CDR1 DFQATT and CDR2 SNEGSKA (reference sequence). The CDR3 totals 12 residues. The CDR3 sequence is CSAQGQAREQFF. The CDR3 DNA reads TGCAGTGCACAGGGACAGGCGCGAGAGCAGTTCTTC.

In its sample, this clonotype was seen many times. V gene TRBV6-5 combines with J gene TRBJ1-2, with TRBD1 identical over 7 bases. CDR1 and CDR2 from the germline V gene are MNHEY and SVGAGI. CDR3 size: 14 residues. Losses at the gene ends were 5 bases for V and 7 bases for J; bases not matched to a gene: 10. In DNA form, the CDR3 reads TGTGCCAGCAGTCCCGGGACAGATGTTAGTGGCTACACCTTC. Protein sequence: CASSPGTDVSGYTF.

The rearrangement links TRBV10-3 to TRBJ2-7, with unresolved D. V was trimmed by 0 bases and J by 4 bases, leaving 4 bases between them. Germline V lookup: CDR1 ENHRY, CDR2 SYGVKD. The CDR3 has 12 residues. The CDR3 protein is CAISESGYEQYF. The CDR3 nucleotides are TGTGCCATCAGTGAGTCAGGTTACGAGCAGTACTTC.